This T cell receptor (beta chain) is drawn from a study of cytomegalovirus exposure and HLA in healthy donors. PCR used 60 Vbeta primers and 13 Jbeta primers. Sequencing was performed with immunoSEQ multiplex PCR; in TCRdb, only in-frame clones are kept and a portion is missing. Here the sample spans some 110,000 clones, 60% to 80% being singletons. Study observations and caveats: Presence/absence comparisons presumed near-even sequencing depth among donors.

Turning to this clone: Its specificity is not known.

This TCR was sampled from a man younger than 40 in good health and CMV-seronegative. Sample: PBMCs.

This chain's CDR3 is CASSIPRDRGSLGYTF. The CDR3 region has the DNA TGTGCCAGTAGTATCCCCCGGGACAGGGGGTCTCTTGGCTACACCTTC. The chain uses TRBV19 and TRBJ1-2; 11 bases fit TRBD1. V dropped 3 bases and J dropped 7; count of bases not matched to a gene: 10. Germline V gene lookup returns CDR1 LNHDA and CDR2 SQIVND (reference sequence). The CDR3 is 16 residues long.